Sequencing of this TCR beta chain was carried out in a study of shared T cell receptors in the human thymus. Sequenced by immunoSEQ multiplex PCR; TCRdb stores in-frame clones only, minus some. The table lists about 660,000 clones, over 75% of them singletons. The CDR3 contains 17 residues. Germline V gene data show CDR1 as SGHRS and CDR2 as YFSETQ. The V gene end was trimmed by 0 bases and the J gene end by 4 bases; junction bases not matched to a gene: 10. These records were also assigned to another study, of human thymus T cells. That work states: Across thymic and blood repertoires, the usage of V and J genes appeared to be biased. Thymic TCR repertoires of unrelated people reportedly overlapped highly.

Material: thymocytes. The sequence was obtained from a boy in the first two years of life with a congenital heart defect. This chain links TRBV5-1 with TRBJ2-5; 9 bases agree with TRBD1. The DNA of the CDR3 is TGCGCCAGCAGCTTGGTAGTCGCGGGACAGGGACTAGAGACCCAGTACTTC. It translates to CASSLVVAGQGLETQYF.